This TCR beta chain was captured in a study of blood T cells in healthy people across ages. Using a J-beta primer mix together with a sample-barcoded 5' primer, a second PCR was run for roughly 7 to 11 cycles. Each CDR3 protein is one row after TCRdb ran MiXCR on the 5' RACE reads. Of around 1,000,000 distinct CDR3 sequences listed, around two fifths were seen once; the top ten hold over 10%. The CDR3 is made up of 17 amino acids. J lost 2 bases, V lost 5 bases, and 13 bases had no gene match. The germline gives CDR1 SGHVS, CDR2 FNYEAQ. Each sample yielded at least 5.5 micrograms of PBMC total RNA. The sequenced sample was blood. This rearrangement joins TRBV7-6 to TRBJ1-1, with 8 positions matching TRBD1. This receptor was taken from a man in his late teens or twenties in good health. CDR3 loop: CASSRNPGQGVNTEAFF. CDR3 sequence (DNA): TGTGCCAGCAGCCGAAACCCCGGACAGGGAGTTAACACTGAAGCTTTCTTT.